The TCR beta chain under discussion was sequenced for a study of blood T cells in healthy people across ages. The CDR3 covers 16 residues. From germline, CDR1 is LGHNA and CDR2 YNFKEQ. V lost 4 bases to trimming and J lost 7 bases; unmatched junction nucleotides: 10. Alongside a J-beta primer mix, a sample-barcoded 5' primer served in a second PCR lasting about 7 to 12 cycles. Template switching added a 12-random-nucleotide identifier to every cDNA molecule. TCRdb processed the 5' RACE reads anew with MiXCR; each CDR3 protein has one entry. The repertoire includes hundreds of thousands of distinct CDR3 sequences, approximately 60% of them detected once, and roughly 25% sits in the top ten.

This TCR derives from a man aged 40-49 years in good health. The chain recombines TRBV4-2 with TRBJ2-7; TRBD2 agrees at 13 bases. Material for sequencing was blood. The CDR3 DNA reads TGTGCCAGCAGCCTGGGGACTAGCGGGGTAAAGGGTGAGCAGTACTTC. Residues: CASSLGTSGVKGEQYF.